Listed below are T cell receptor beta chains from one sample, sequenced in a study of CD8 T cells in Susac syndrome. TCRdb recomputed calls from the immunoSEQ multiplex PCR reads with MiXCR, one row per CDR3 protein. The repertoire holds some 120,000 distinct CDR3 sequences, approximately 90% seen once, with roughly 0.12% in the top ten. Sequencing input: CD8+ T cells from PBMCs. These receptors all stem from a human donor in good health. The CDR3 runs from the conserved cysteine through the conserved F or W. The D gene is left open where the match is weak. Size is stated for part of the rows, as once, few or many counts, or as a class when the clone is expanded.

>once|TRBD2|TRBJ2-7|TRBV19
TGTGCCAGTGGGGAGGGGGAGCAGTACTTC
CASGEGEQYF
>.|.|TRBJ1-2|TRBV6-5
TGTGCCAGCAACGAGGGGCGGGATTGGAGTCGGGGCTACACCTTC
CASNEGRDWSRGYTF
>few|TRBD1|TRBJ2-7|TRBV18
TGCGCCAGCTCACCCACGACAGGGGGCGTGGAGCAGTACTTC
CASSPTTGGVEQYF
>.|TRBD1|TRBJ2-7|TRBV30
TGTGCCTGGGGGACAGGCACGTACGAGCAGTACTTC
CAWGTGTYEQYF
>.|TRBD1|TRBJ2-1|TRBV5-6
TGTGCCAGCAGCAAGGTTGACAGGGCCGTCGATGAGCAGTTCTTC
CASSKVDRAVDEQFF
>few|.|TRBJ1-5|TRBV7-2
TGTGCCAGCAGCTTAGGGGGTTATAGCAATCAGCCCCAGCATTTT
CASSLGGYSNQPQHF
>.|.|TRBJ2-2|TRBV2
TGTGCCAGCAGCAATACGGGACACATCACCGGGGAGCTGTTTTTT
CASSNTGHITGELFF
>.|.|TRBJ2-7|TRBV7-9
TGTGCCAGCAGCCGAGACTACGAGCAGTACTTC
CASSRDYEQYF
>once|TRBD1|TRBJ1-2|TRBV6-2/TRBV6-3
TGTGCCAGCAGCTTTAACGGCCAGGGGGACTATGGCTACACCTTC
CASSFNGQGDYGYTF
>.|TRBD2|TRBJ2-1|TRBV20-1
TGCAGTGCCGTAGCGGGGGGCCCGAGAAATGAGCAGTTCTTC
CSAVAGGPRNEQFF
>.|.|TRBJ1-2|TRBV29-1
TGCAGCGTTAAGAACAGAAGAATTGATGGCTACACCTTC
CSVKNRRIDGYTF
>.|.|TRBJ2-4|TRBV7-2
TGTGCCAGCAGCCTTTCGGGCGGGGCTCCCGCCAAAAACATTCAGTACTTC
CASSLSGGAPAKNIQYF
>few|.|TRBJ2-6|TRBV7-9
TGTGCCAGCAGTCAGAGGGACGGCTCCTACTCTGGGGCCAACGTCCTGACTTTC
CASSQRDGSYSGANVLTF
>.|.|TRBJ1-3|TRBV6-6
TGTGCCAGCAGTTACTCGATCCGATTCGGAAACACCATATATTTT
CASSYSIRFGNTIYF
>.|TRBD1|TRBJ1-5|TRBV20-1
TGCAGTGCTAGGGAAAAGGGACAGGGTCATCAGCCCCAGCATTTT
CSAREKGQGHQPQHF
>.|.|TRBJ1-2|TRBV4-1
TGCGCCAGCAGCCAAGGAAACCGGGGGGTCGGAGGCTACACCTTC
CASSQGNRGVGGYTF
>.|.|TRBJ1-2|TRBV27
TGTGCCACCGCGAGAACTAGGGGTTTTGGCCATGGCTACACCTTC
CATARTRGFGHGYTF
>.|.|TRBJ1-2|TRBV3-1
TGTGCCAGCAGCCAAGACGGGGGCCAGAGCTATAGCTACACCTTC
CASSQDGGQSYSYTF
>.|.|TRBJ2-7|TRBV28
TGTGCCAGCACCGTACAGGGTGCGGGCTACGAGCAGTACTTC
CASTVQGAGYEQYF
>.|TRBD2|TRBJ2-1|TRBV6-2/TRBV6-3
TGTGCCAGCAGTTCACTAGCGGGAACTTCCTACAATGAGCAGTTCTTC
CASSSLAGTSYNEQFF
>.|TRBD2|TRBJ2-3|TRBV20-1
TGCAGTGCTAGTCGACCGGGAGGGGTCGGAGCAGATACGCAGTATTTT
CSASRPGGVGADTQYF
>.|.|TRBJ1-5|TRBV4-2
TGTGCCAGCAGCCAAGAGTGGGGGCAGGGCAATCAGCCCCAGCATTTT
CASSQEWGQGNQPQHF